This T cell receptor beta chain was observed in a study of T cells in Graves' hyperthyroidism and ophthalmopathy. Study overall: Peripheral blood collection took place at initial diagnosis, before any treatment.

Germline lookup yields CDR1 MDHEN and CDR2 SYDVKM. The CDR3 totals 14 residues. V lost 1 base and J lost 5, with 8 bases in between. Amplified TCR beta CDR3 regions came from RNA transcripts. When the TCR CDR3 underwent first-round RT-PCR, the HTBI primer set was used. Using its own MiXCR run on the multiplex PCR reads, TCRdb lists one record per CDR3 protein. The repertoire holds about 590,000 distinct CDR3 sequences, 14% seen once, with approximately 6.4% in the top ten. The chain combines TRBV28 with TRBJ2-2; no definite D call. The clonotype originates from a woman aged 18 to 35 with Graves' ophthalmopathy. Material for sequencing was blood. CDR3 residues: CASSLFALTGELFF. The CDR3 nucleotides read TGTGCCAGCAGTTTATTCGCTTTAACCGGGGAGCTGTTTTTT.